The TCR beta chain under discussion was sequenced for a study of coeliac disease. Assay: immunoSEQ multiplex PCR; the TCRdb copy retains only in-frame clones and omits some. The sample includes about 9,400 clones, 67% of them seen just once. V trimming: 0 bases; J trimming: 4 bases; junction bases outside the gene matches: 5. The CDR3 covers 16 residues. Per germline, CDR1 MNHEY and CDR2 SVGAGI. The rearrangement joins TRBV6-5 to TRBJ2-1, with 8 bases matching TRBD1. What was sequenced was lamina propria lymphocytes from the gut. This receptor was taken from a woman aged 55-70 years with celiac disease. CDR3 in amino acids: CASSYSKGTGYNEQFF. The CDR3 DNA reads TGTGCCAGCAGTTACTCGAAGGGGACAGGATACAATGAGCAGTTCTTC.